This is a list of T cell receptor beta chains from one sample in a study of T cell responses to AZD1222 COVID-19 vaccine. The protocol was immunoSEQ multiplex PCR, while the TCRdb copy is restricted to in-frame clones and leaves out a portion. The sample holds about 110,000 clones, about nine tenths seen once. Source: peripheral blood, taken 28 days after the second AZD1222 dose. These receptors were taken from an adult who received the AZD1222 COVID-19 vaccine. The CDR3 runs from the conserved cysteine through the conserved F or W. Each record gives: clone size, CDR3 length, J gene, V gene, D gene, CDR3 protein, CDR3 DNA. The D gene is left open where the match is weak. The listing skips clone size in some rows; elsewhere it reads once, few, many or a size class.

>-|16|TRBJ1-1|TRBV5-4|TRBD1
CASSFVPGQGGPEAFF
TGTGCCAGCAGCTTTGTTCCGGGACAGGGGGGACCTGAAGCTTTCTTT
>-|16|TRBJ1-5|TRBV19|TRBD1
CASRTGTGGFNQPQHF
TGTGCCAGTAGAACCGGGACAGGGGGCTTCAATCAGCCCCAGCATTTT
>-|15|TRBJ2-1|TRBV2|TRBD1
CASSARQGSGNEQFF
TGTGCCAGCAGTGCCAGACAGGGTTCGGGCAATGAGCAGTTCTTC
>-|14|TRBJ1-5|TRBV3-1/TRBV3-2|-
CASSQGQYNQPQHF
TGTGCCAGCAGCCAAGGTCAGTACAATCAGCCCCAGCATTTT
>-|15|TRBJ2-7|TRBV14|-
CASSQSLDWELEQYF
TGTGCCAGCAGCCAGTCCTTGGACTGGGAACTCGAGCAGTACTTC
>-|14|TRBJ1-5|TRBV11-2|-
CASSLDRLGQPQHF
TGTGCCAGCAGCCTAGACAGGTTGGGTCAGCCCCAGCATTTT
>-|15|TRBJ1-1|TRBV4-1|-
CASSTLGWNGAEAFF
TGCGCCAGCAGCACCTTGGGGTGGAATGGGGCTGAAGCTTTCTTT
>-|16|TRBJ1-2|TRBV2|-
CASGLRPGRGVRGYTF
TGTGCCAGCGGTCTACGCCCGGGACGAGGGGTTCGGGGCTACACCTTC
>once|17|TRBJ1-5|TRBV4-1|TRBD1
CASSQEGIGTGGQPQHF
TGCGCCAGCAGCCAAGAGGGAATTGGGACAGGGGGACAGCCCCAGCATTTT
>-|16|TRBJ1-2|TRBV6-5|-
CASSSGSDFTGHGYTF
TGTGCCAGCAGTTCCGGGTCAGACTTTACTGGGCATGGCTACACCTTC